The rows below give T cell receptor beta chains drawn from one sample of a study of response to subunit inactivated influenza vaccine. TCRdb fed the RT-PCR reads into MiXCR, producing one record per CDR3 protein. The table shows around 200,000 distinct CDR3 sequences, with nearly 9.5% occurring only once. The sample was non-naive T cells sorted from PBMCs, taken on the day of vaccination. These receptors all come from a man aged 50 to 59 who received an inactivated influenza vaccine. Both conserved end residues are part of each CDR3. The order of the fields is V gene, D gene, clone size, CDR3 length, J gene, CDR3 DNA, CDR3 protein. The D gene is left open where the match is weak. A clone size is listed for some rows: how often the clone was seen (once, few, many), or a class if it is expanded.

V gene: TRBV20-1; D gene: TRBD1; clone size: few; CDR3 length: 15; J gene: TRBJ2-7; CDR3 DNA: TGCAGTGCTAGAGATCCCGGACAGGGGACCTACGAGCAGTACTTC; CDR3 protein: CSARDPGQGTYEQYF
V gene: TRBV28; D gene: .; clone size: .; CDR3 length: 15; J gene: TRBJ2-1; CDR3 DNA: TGTGCCAGCAGTCCCCCAGCCAACGGGCATAATGAGCAGTTCTTC; CDR3 protein: CASSPPANGHNEQFF
V gene: TRBV29-1; D gene: TRBD1; clone size: many; CDR3 length: 14; J gene: TRBJ2-1; CDR3 DNA: TGCAGCGCCGGGGCCGGGACAGGACGAAATGAGCAGTTCTTC; CDR3 protein: CSAGAGTGRNEQFF
V gene: TRBV7-3; D gene: .; clone size: few; CDR3 length: 18; J gene: TRBJ2-5; CDR3 DNA: .; CDR3 protein: CASSLTSGRGERWETQYF
V gene: TRBV7-2; D gene: .; clone size: few; CDR3 length: 11; J gene: TRBJ2-7; CDR3 DNA: TGTGCCAGCAGCTTATACGACGAGCAGTACTTC; CDR3 protein: CASSLYDEQYF
V gene: TRBV19; D gene: .; clone size: few; CDR3 length: 12; J gene: TRBJ2-1; CDR3 DNA: TGTGCCAGTAGTATCGCCTACAATGAGCAGTTCTTC; CDR3 protein: CASSIAYNEQFF
V gene: TRBV29-1; D gene: TRBD1; clone size: few; CDR3 length: 12; J gene: TRBJ1-1; CDR3 DNA: TGCAGCTTTGAGACAGGGTTCACTGAAGCTTTCTTT; CDR3 protein: CSFETGFTEAFF
V gene: TRBV15; D gene: .; clone size: .; CDR3 length: 15; J gene: TRBJ2-2; CDR3 DNA: TGTGCCACCAGCAGAGCCCGCGGCAACACCGGGGAGCTGTTTTTT; CDR3 protein: CATSRARGNTGELFF
V gene: TRBV7-9; D gene: .; clone size: .; CDR3 length: 12; J gene: TRBJ1-2; CDR3 DNA: TGTGCCAGCAGCTTAGAGACCCATGGCTACACCTTC; CDR3 protein: CASSLETHGYTF
V gene: TRBV7-8; D gene: .; clone size: few; CDR3 length: 14; J gene: TRBJ2-7; CDR3 DNA: TGTGCCAGCAGCGCCGGGACCACTGTCGGCGAGCAGTACTTC; CDR3 protein: CASSAGTTVGEQYF
V gene: TRBV7-2; D gene: .; clone size: few; CDR3 length: 14; J gene: TRBJ2-7; CDR3 DNA: TGTGCCAGCAGCCCGACGAGGACAGCCTACGAGCAGTACTTC; CDR3 protein: CASSPTRTAYEQYF
V gene: TRBV7-2; D gene: .; clone size: .; CDR3 length: 13; J gene: TRBJ2-7; CDR3 DNA: TGTGCCAGCAGCCCCATGGACGGGTACGAGCAGTACTTC; CDR3 protein: CASSPMDGYEQYF
V gene: TRBV20-1; D gene: .; clone size: many; CDR3 length: 13; J gene: TRBJ2-1; CDR3 DNA: TGCAGTGCTGAGTGGAACCTCCTTAATGAGCAGTTCTTC; CDR3 protein: CSAEWNLLNEQFF
V gene: TRBV5-4; D gene: TRBD2; clone size: few; CDR3 length: 17; J gene: TRBJ2-2; CDR3 DNA: TGTGCCAGCAGCTTGGCCACTAGCGGGAGGATGATCGGGGAGCTGTTTTTT; CDR3 protein: CASSLATSGRMIGELFF
V gene: TRBV9; D gene: .; clone size: .; CDR3 length: 15; J gene: TRBJ1-6; CDR3 DNA: TGTGCCAGCAGCGCAACACAGGGTCCCTATTCACCCCTCCACTTT; CDR3 protein: CASSATQGPYSPLHF
V gene: TRBV7-2; D gene: .; clone size: many; CDR3 length: 13; J gene: TRBJ2-4; CDR3 DNA: TGTGCCAGCAGCCCAGGGACGGCGAACATTCAGTACTTC; CDR3 protein: CASSPGTANIQYF
V gene: TRBV21-1; D gene: .; clone size: .; CDR3 length: 16; J gene: TRBJ2-2; CDR3 DNA: TGTGCCAGCAGCAAAGCGGAGGACACGAACACCGGGGAGCTGTTTTTT; CDR3 protein: CASSKAEDTNTGELFF